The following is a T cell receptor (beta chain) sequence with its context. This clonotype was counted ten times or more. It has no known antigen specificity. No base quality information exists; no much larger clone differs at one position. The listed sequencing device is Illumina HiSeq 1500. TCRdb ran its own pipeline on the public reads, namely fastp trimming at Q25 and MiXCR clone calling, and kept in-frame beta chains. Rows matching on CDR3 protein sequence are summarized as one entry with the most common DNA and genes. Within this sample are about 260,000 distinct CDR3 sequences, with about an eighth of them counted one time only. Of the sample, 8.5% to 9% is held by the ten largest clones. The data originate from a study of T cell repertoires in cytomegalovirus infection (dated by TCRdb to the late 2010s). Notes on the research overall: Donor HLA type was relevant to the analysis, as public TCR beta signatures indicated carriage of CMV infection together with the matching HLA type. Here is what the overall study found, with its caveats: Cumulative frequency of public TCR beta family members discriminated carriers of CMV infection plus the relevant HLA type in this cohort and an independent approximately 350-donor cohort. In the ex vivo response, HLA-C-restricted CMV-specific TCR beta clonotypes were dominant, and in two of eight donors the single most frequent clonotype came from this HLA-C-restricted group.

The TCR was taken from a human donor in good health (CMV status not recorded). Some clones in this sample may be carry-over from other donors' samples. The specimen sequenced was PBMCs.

The CDR3 reads CASSLEPGRIQPQHF. The nucleotide sequence reads as follows: TGTGCCAGCAGCTTAGAGCCAGGCCGAATCCAGCCCCAGCATTTT. The chain links TRBV7-6 with TRBJ1-5, with no reliable assignment of the D segment. CDR1 and CDR2 are drawn from the germline V gene: SGHVS, FNYEAQ. V gives up 1 base and J gives up 7 bases, and the segment between their germline ends measures 14 bases. CDR3 length: 15 amino acids, cysteine to phenylalanine. Only the CDR3 region is kept as DNA, spanning 45 bases read in frame from base 1.